This T cell receptor (beta chain) was profiled in a study of immune evolution from preneoplasia to lung adenocarcinoma. Study-level results: Later-stage lesions seemingly showed higher T cell density and diversity than normal lung. Normal lung had the highest top T cell clone frequencies.

Profiling relied on immunoSEQ multiplex PCR, and the TCRdb table lists in-frame clones only, not all of them. The table shows 11,000 to 15,000 clones, with over 75% occurring only once. H&E slides confirmed each diagnosis, reviewed by two pathologists independently. The germline CDR1 and CDR2 sequences are SQVTM and ANQGSEA. This CDR3 comprises 14 residues. The V and J ends lost 0 bases and 10 bases respectively, with 18 bases between them. Turning to this clone: Its antigen remains unidentified.

Material: FFPE lung adenocarcinoma in situ tissue. This receptor was taken from an older donor with lung adenocarcinoma. This chain connects TRBV29-1 to TRBJ1-1, with no clear D. CDR3 nucleotide sequence: TGCAGCGTTGAAGATCACGGCAGGATGGTGGGAGCTTTCTTT. It encodes CSVEDHGRMVGAFF.